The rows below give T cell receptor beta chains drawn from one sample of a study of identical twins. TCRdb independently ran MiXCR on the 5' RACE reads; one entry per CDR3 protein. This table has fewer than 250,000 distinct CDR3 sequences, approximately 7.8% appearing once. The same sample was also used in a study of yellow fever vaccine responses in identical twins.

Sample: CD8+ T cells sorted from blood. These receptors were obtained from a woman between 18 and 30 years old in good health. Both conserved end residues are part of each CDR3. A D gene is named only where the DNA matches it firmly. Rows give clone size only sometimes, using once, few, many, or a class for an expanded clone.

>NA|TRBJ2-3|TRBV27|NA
TGTGCCAGCAGTTTAAAACGGCGAACCACAGATACGCAGTATTTT
CASSLKRRTTDTQYF
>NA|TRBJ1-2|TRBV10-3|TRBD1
TGTGCCATCAGTGACCCCGGGACAGGGGTAGGCTACACCTTC
CAISDPGTGVGYTF
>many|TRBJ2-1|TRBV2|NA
TGTGCCAGCAGGAAATCAGGTTGGACGAATGAGCAGTTCTTC
CASRKSGWTNEQFF
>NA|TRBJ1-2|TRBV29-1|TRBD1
TGCAGCGTAGGGACAGGGGTCACCTATGGCTACACCTTC
CSVGTGVTYGYTF
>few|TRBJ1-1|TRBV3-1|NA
TGTGCCAGCAGCCCACACCTGGATGGGTCTGGAGCTTTCTTT
CASSPHLDGSGAFF
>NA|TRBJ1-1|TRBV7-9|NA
TGTGCCAGCAGCAAAAGTTCGGAAGCTTTCTTT
CASSKSSEAFF
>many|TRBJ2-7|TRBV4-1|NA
TGCGCCAGCAGCCAAGATCCAGGAGGCGCCTACGAGCAGTACTTC
CASSQDPGGAYEQYF
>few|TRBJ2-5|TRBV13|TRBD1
TGTGCCAGCAAAAGAGGGACAGCCCAAGAGACCCAGTACTTC
CASKRGTAQETQYF
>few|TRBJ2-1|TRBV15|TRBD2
TGTGCCACCAGCAGTGCCGGGACTAGCGTTTACAATGAGCAGTTCTTC
CATSSAGTSVYNEQFF
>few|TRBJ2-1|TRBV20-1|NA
TGCAGTGCTAACGGCGGTATGGGGGTCACTGAGCAGTTCTTC
CSANGGMGVTEQFF
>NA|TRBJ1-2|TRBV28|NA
TGTGCCAGCAGTTTCCGAGGGAGGGTGCAGGGCTACACCTTC
CASSFRGRVQGYTF
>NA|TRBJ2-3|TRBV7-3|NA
TGTGCCAGCAGTCACCAGTTTGGCACAGATACGCAGTATTTT
CASSHQFGTDTQYF
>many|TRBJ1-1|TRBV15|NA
TGTGCCACCAGCGGTGACAGTGAGGCTTTCTTT
CATSGDSEAFF
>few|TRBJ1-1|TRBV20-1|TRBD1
TGCAGTGCTCCTAACCCCCTACAGGGGCGAGGGACTGAAGCTTTCTTT
CSAPNPLQGRGTEAFF
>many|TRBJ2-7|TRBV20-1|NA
TGCAGTGCTAGAGATCCAGAGACCGATTACGAGCAGTACTTC
CSARDPETDYEQYF
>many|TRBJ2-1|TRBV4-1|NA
TGCGCCAGCAGCTTTCTGGGCTCAAGGAATGAGCAGTTCTTC
CASSFLGSRNEQFF
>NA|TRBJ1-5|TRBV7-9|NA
TGTGCCAGTCAGGTCGATAGTCAGCCCCAGCATTTT
CASQVDSQPQHF
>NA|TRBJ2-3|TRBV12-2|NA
TGTGCAAGTCGCTTAAGCCCGACTAGCGGGAGAGTTCGGGGGCAGTATTTT
CASRLSPTSGRVRGQYF
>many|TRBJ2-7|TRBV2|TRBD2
TGTGCCAGCAGCGGGACTAGCGGGGACTACGAGCAGTACTTC
CASSGTSGDYEQYF
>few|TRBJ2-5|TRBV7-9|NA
TGTGCCAGCAGCTTAGAACTGTACCAAGAGACCCAGTACTTC
CASSLELYQETQYF
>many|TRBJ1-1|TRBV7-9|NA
TGTGCCAGCAGCTCTGACACTGAAGCTTTCTTT
CASSSDTEAFF
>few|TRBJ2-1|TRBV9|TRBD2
TGTGCCAGCAGCAAAGGGACTAGCGGGATCTACAATGAGCAGTTCTTC
CASSKGTSGIYNEQFF
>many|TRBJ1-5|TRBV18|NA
TGTGCCAGCTCACCGGCGGGGCTGCAGCCCCAGCATTTT
CASSPAGLQPQHF
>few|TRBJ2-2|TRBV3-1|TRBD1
TGTGCCACCAGCCAAGTTCGGACAGGGGGCATCACCGGGGAGCTGTTTTTT
CATSQVRTGGITGELFF
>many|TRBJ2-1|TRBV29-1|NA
TGCAGCGTTGAAGATTACAATGAGCAGTTCTTC
CSVEDYNEQFF
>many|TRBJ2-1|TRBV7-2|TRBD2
TGTGCCAGCAGCTTAGTGCTAGCGGCCCATGTTGAGCAGTTCTTC
CASSLVLAAHVEQFF
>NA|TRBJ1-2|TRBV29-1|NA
TGCAGCGTTGTGGCGGGCTATGGCTACACCTTC
CSVVAGYGYTF
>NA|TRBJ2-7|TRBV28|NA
TGTGCCAGCAGTTCCCCCTGGGACGAGCAGTACTTC
CASSSPWDEQYF
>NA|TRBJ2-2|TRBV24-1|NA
TGTGCCACCAGTGGACACAGGGAGACCGGGGAGCTGTTTTTT
CATSGHRETGELFF
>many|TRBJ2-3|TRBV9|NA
TGTGCCAGCAGCGTAGGACCTCGGGGCGCAGATACGCAGTATTTT
CASSVGPRGADTQYF
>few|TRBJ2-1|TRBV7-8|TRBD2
TGTGCCAGCAGGATTAGCGGGAGCGATGATGAGCAGTTCTTC
CASRISGSDDEQFF
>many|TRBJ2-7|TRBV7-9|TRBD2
TGTGCCAGCAGCTTTACTAGCGAGGAGCAGTACTTC
CASSFTSEEQYF
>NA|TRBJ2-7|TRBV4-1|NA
TGCGCCAGCAGCCAAGATAGGGCTAGCGTTGGATACGAGCAGTACTTC
CASSQDRASVGYEQYF
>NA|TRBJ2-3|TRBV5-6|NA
TGTGCCAGCAGCTTGGGGGGGATCACGAATACGCAGTATTTT
CASSLGGITNTQYF
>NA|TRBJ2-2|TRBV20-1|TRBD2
TGCAGTGCTAGAGCCCTAGGTAGCGGGGGGGCGTCGTCGGAGACCGGGGAGCTGTTTTTT
CSARALGSGGASSETGELFF
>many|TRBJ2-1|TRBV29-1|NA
TGCAGCGTTGTGGGCAGAAAAGACAATGAGCAGTTCTTC
CSVVGRKDNEQFF
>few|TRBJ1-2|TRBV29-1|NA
TGCAGCGCTCGGGGGGGCGCTGGCTACACCTTC
CSARGGAGYTF
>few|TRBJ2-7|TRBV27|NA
TGTGCCAGCAGTTTATCGTACGGAGACAGCCACTACGAGCAGTACTTC
CASSLSYGDSHYEQYF
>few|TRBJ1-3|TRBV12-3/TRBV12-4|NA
TGTGCCAGCACCGGAGTTTTCTCTGGAAACACCATATATTTT
CASTGVFSGNTIYF
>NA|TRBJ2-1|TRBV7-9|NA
TGTGCCAGCAGCTACCGGGACACTGGTTACAATGAGCAGTTCTTC
CASSYRDTGYNEQFF